This T cell receptor beta chain came from a study of neurological immune-mediated disorders. Volunteers at a blood bank in Maryland, USA, were the healthy controls. This clonotype was seen at least ten times. The trim removed 7 bases at V and 6 bases at J, leaving 11 bases unmatched. The CDR3 consists of 15 residues. Germline CDR1 MNHEY, CDR2 SVGAGI. The cDNA was produced through 5'RACE with 10-nucleotide random UMIs. Every sequencing run generated over 190 million TCR-beta sequences from 15-18 subjects. MiXCR, applied by TCRdb to the 5' RACE reads, yields one record per CDR3 protein. This table has 55,000 to 70,000 distinct CDR3 sequences, approximately 10% appearing once.

The sample comprised PBMCs. This chain joins TRBV6-5 and TRBJ2-3; 9 bases line up with TRBD1. This clonotype originated in a man between 60 and 75 years old in good health. The DNA of the CDR3 is TGTGCCAGCACCGAAGGACAGGGGCTTGTGGATACGCAGTATTTT. It yields the protein CASTEGQGLVDTQYF.